One and the same sample provided the 25 T cell receptor beta chains below, sequenced in a study of blood T cell repertoires in COVID-19. The repertoire was sequenced with immunoSEQ multiplex PCR; TCRdb's copy has only in-frame clones and lacks some. The data show 300,000 or so clones, roughly 90% seen once. The specimen was peripheral blood. These receptors were obtained from a woman aged 25 to 45 with COVID-19, enrolled during active disease.

This sequence joins TRBV7-9 and TRBJ1-2; D is uncertain. The V gene lost 7 bases and the J gene lost 1 base, with 13 bases spanning the gap. This CDR3 is built from 14 residues. CDR1 is SEHNR and CDR2 is FQNEAQ in the germline V gene (reference sequence). The CDR3 loop reads CASTEDRDNYGYTF. The DNA for the CDR3 is TGTGCCAGCACCGAGGATAGAGATAACTATGGCTACACCTTC.

The rearrangement links TRBV7-4 to TRBJ2-5; 12 bases agree with TRBD1. The trim removed 1 base at V and 4 bases at J, leaving 13 bases unmatched. In germline, CDR1 is SGHVT, CDR2 SQSDAQ. This CDR3 comprises 19 residues. CDR3 loop: CASSLGWYGTGGRLETQYF. The CDR3 region has the DNA TGTGCCAGCAGCTTAGGGTGGTATGGGACAGGGGGCAGGTTAGAGACCCAGTACTTC. The complete variable domain, with remaining parts taken from reference TRBV7-4 and TRBJ2-5, reads GAGVSQSPRYKVAKRGRDVALRCDSISGHVTLYWYRQTLGQGSEVLTYSQSDAQRDKSGRPSGRFSAERPERSVSTLKIQRTEQGDSAVYLCASSLGWYGTGGRLETQYFGPGTRLLVL.

V gene TRBV9 combines with J gene TRBJ2-3; 11 bases fit TRBD2. The CDR3 extends over 15 amino acids. The V gene end was trimmed by 2 bases and the J gene end by 2 bases; junction bases not matched to a gene: 1. Germline CDR1 SGDLS, CDR2 YYNGEE. The CDR3 loop reads CASSVGLADTDTQYF. Written as DNA, the CDR3 is TGTGCCAGCAGCGTGGGACTAGCGGACACAGATACGCAGTATTTT.

This clone was detected only once. The CDR3 loop reads CASSSGYKGEQYF. DNA of the CDR3: TGTGCCAGTAGTAGCGGGTATAAGGGCGAGCAGTACTTC. The genes are TRBV19 and TRBJ2-7; possible D gene TRBD2, 5 bases. The V end lost 4 bases, the J end lost 6 bases, and 13 bases lay between the germline ends. The CDR3 runs to 13 residues. Germline-derived CDR1 and CDR2 are LNHDA and SQIVND (reference sequence).

V gene TRBV24-1 combines with J gene TRBJ1-3; D is ambiguous. From germline, CDR1 is KGHDR and CDR2 SFDVKD. V lost 4 bases, J lost 4 bases, and 7 bases lay in between. The CDR3 contains 13 residues. CDR3 sequence (DNA): TGTGCCACCAGTGACCCCCCGGGAAACACCATATATTTT. Its translation is CATSDPPGNTIYF.

The rearrangement joins TRBV6-1 to TRBJ1-2; D unresolved. This CDR3 comprises 14 residues. Germline V gives CDR1 MNHNS, CDR2 SASEGT. V lost 6 bases and J lost 4, with 15 bases in between. The CDR3 is CASRSRDRVYGYTF. The CDR3 region has the DNA TGTGCCAGCAGGTCACGTGATCGGGTCTATGGCTACACCTTC.

V gene TRBV18 combines with J gene TRBJ1-2, with D possibly being TRBD1 (6 bases). V lost 1 base and J 5 bases, leaving 17 bases between the germline ends. The CDR3 runs to 16 residues. Germline V CDR1 and CDR2: KGHSH, LQKENI. In DNA, the CDR3 is TGTGCCAGCTCACCACGGGACACCCCGCGGGAGTATGGCTACACCTTC. Encoded protein: CASSPRDTPREYGYTF.

This chain connects TRBV5-1 to TRBJ1-1, with TRBD1 identical over 8 bases. This CDR3 has 14 residues. Unmatched junction bases numbered 4, after V lost 1 base and J lost 5 bases. Germline values: CDR1 SGHRS, CDR2 YFSETQ. The CDR3 sequence: CASSLTQGATEAFF. The CDR3 DNA reads as TGCGCCAGCAGCTTGACCCAGGGGGCGACTGAAGCTTTCTTT.

The genes are TRBV4-2 and TRBJ2-3; 10 bases map to TRBD2. This CDR3 has 17 residues. Trimming at V came to 4 bases and at J to 0 bases, leaving 7 bases not matched to a gene. Per the germline V gene, CDR1 is LGHNA and CDR2 is YNFKEQ. CDR3 bases: TGTGCCAGCAGCCCGCGGACTAGCGGATCTAGCACAGATACGCAGTATTTT. Translation: CASSPRTSGSSTDTQYF.

V gene TRBV9 combines with J gene TRBJ1-6; 7 nucleotides align to TRBD1. The germline V gene encodes CDR1 SGDLS and CDR2 YYNGEE. The CDR3 consists of 14 residues. Losses at the gene ends were 4 bases for V and 10 bases for J; bases not matched to a gene: 8. The CDR3 region is CASSSRQGGSPLHF. The CDR3 DNA follows: TGTGCCAGCAGCTCAAGACAGGGCGGCTCACCCCTCCACTTT.

The chain has TRBV10-3 and TRBJ2-7, with 8 bases that match TRBD1. Trimming cost V 8 bases and J 2 bases; bases outside gene matches: 2. There are 12 residues in the CDR3. CDR1 and CDR2 from the germline V gene are ENHRY and SYGVKD. The CDR3 region is CAIGQGTYEQYF. The DNA for the CDR3 is TGTGCCATCGGACAGGGTACCTACGAGCAGTACTTC.

This clone was seen more than once but under ten times. V and J are TRBV29-1 and TRBJ1-3, with 9 positions matching TRBD1. V shed 6 bases, J shed 2 bases, and the junction held 5 bases outside the gene matches. The length of the CDR3 is 14 residues. Germline loops: CDR1 SQVTM, CDR2 ANQGSEA. The CDR3 bases are TGCAGCGTGGGACAGGGAGATCCTGGAAACACCATATATTTT. This sequence encodes CSVGQGDPGNTIYF.

The V gene is TRBV5-1, the J gene TRBJ1-1; 10 bases are shared with TRBD1. The CDR3 spans 17 residues. Per the germline V gene, CDR1 is SGHRS and CDR2 is YFSETQ. Trimming cost V 0 bases and J 5 bases; bases outside gene matches: 10. The CDR3 nucleotides are TGCGCCAGCAGCTTGGTTGTCGGGGGACAGGGGTGGACTGAAGCTTTCTTT. It specifies CASSLVVGGQGWTEAFF.

This chain connects TRBV11-2 to TRBJ2-2; a weak D match, TRBD2 (6 bases). The CDR3 is 14 residues long. CDR1 and CDR2 from the germline V gene are SGHAT and FQNNGV. Trimming pared 6 bases from V and 3 bases from J, leaving 11 bases between. CDR3 coding DNA: TGTGCCAGCAGTCGGGACTCCTACACCGGGGAGCTGTTTTTT. Protein: CASSRDSYTGELFF.

The CDR3 region is CASSPWVGQGYYEQYF. DNA of the CDR3: TGCGCCAGCAGCCCTTGGGTTGGACAGGGGTACTACGAGCAGTACTTC. V is TRBV5-1 and J is TRBJ2-7; 9 nucleotides match TRBD1. There are 16 residues in the CDR3. Trimming cost V 4 bases and J 3 bases; bases outside gene matches: 11. Germline values: CDR1 SGHRS, CDR2 YFSETQ.

The J gene is TRBJ2-2, the V gene TRBV30; 8 bases map to TRBD1. The CDR3 runs 14 residues. J lost 7 bases, V lost 5 bases, and 9 bases had no gene match. CDR1 is GTSNPN and CDR2 is SVGIG in the germline V gene (reference sequence). The CDR3 reads CAWQSNRGIGELFF. The CDR3, as DNA: TGTGCCTGGCAATCCAACAGGGGGATCGGGGAGCTGTTTTTT.

The chain has TRBV12-3 or TRBV12-4 and TRBJ1-5, with D hard to call. The V end lost 7 bases, the J end lost 0 bases, and 7 bases lay between the germline ends. CDR3 length equals 13 residues. In DNA form, the CDR3 reads TGTGCCAGCAATGAGGATAGCAATCAGCCCCAGCATTTT. This translates into CASNEDSNQPQHF.

The J gene is TRBJ1-2, the V gene TRBV7-2, with D perhaps matching TRBD1 (5 bases). This CDR3 has 14 amino acids. Germline CDR1 reads SGHTA; CDR2 reads FQGNSA. V was shortened by 3 bases and J by 0 bases, with 8 bases between the two germline ends. The CDR3 bases are TGTGCCAGCAGCTTCGACAGTGCTAACTATGGCTACACCTTC. This encodes CASSFDSANYGYTF.

The chain has TRBV7-9 and TRBJ1-5; the D gene is possibly TRBD1 (5 bases). This CDR3 has 13 amino acids. Germline V gene lookup returns CDR1 SEHNR and CDR2 FQNEAQ (reference sequence). V was pared by 6 bases and J by 4 bases, with 10 bases between. DNA for the CDR3: TGTGCCAGCAGTAGGGCAGGGAATCAGCCCCAGCATTTT. It is translated as CASSRAGNQPQHF.

V and J are TRBV5-4 and TRBJ2-2; 12 nucleotides agree with TRBD1. With 3 bases clipped from V and 8 bases from J, the junction kept 2 bases outside the gene matches. This CDR3 comprises 14 residues. CDR1 is SGHNT and CDR2 is YYREEE in the germline V gene (reference sequence). The chain's CDR3 is CASSWGQGAGELFF. CDR3 in DNA: TGTGCCAGCAGCTGGGGACAGGGGGCTGGGGAGCTGTTTTTT.

The V call is TRBV18, the J call TRBJ1-4; TRBD1 matches 9 bases. The junction had 4 bases not matched to a gene; V was cut back by 3 bases and J by 5 bases. The CDR3 is made up of 15 amino acids. The germline V gene has CDR1 KGHSH and CDR2 LQKENI. This CDR3 reads CASSPRTGANEKLFF. The CDR3 DNA follows: TGTGCCAGCTCACCCAGGACAGGGGCGAATGAAAAACTGTTTTTT.

Here the CDR3 DNA reads TGTGCCAGCAGCCTGGGTTGGGGCCCCAATCAGCCCCAGCATTTT. It specifies CASSLGWGPNQPQHF. V is TRBV9 and J is TRBJ1-5; TRBD1 is a possible D gene (5 bases). V gave up 4 bases and J gave up 3 bases, with 14 bases separating them. Per the germline V gene, CDR1 is SGDLS and CDR2 is YYNGEE. This CDR3 contains 15 residues.

The chain uses TRBV6-5 and TRBJ2-7; 8 nucleotides line up with TRBD1. The CDR3 consists of 14 residues. Germline CDR1 and CDR2: MNHEY and SVGAGI. With 0 bases clipped from V and 2 bases from J, the junction kept 0 bases outside the gene matches. CDR3 nucleotide sequence: TGTGCCAGCAGTTACTCGGACAGGGCCTACGAGCAGTACTTC. Protein: CASSYSDRAYEQYF.

The genes are TRBV5-1 and TRBJ1-6; D possibly corresponds to TRBD1 (6 bases). Trimming removed 4 bases from V and 10 bases from J, with 15 bases in between. This CDR3 comprises 14 residues. Per germline, CDR1 SGHRS and CDR2 YFSETQ. The DNA for the CDR3 is TGCGCCAGCAGCCTGAACAGGGAACACTCACCCCTCCACTTT. It encodes CASSLNREHSPLHF.

The chain links TRBV7-9 to TRBJ2-1, with D possibly matching TRBD1 (7 bases). V was clipped by 7 bases and J by 7 bases, with 17 bases between them. This CDR3 contains 14 residues. From germline, CDR1 is SEHNR and CDR2 FQNEAQ (reference sequence). The CDR3 sequence is CASTLGGGGNEQFF. The CDR3 nucleotides are TGTGCCAGCACCCTCGGAGGGGGCGGAAATGAGCAGTTCTTC.